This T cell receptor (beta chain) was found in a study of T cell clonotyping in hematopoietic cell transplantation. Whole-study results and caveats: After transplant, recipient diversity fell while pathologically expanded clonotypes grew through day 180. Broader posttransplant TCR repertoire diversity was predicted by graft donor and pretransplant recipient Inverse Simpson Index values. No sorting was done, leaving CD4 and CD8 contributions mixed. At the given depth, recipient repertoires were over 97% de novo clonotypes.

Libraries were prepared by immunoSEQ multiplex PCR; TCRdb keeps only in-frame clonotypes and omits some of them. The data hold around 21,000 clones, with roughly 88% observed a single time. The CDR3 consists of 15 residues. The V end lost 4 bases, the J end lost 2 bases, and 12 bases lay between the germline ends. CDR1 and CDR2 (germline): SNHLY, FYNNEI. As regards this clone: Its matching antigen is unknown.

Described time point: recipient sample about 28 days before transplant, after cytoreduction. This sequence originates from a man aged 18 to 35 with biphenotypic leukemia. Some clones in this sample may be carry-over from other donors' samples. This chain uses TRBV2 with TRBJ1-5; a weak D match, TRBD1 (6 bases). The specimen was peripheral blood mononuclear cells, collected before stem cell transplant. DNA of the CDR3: TGTGCCAGCAGTGTGAACCGACAGGGCAATCAGCCCCAGCATTTT. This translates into CASSVNRQGNQPQHF.